Listed below are T cell receptor beta chains from one sample, sequenced in a study of blood T cell repertoires in COVID-19. Generated by immunoSEQ multiplex PCR, the TCRdb table keeps only in-frame clones and is missing some. This sample has approximately 180,000 clones, with more than 75% found just once. The sample comprised PBMCs or T cells enriched from blood (not recorded which). These receptors were obtained from a woman aged 50 to 60 with acute COVID-19. The CDR3 runs from the conserved cysteine through the conserved F or W. A D gene is named only where the DNA matches it firmly. Not every row has a clone size; where given, it reads once, few, many or a size class.

>TRBV28|TRBD1|TRBJ1-4|15|NA
TGTGCCAGCAGCATAGGGGGACAGGGATTAGGAAAACTGTTTTTT
CASSIGGQGLGKLFF
>TRBV7-8|NA|TRBJ1-2|17|many
TGTGCCAGCAGCTTAGACTTTACCGGGTCAAGGATCGATGGCTACACCTTC
CASSLDFTGSRIDGYTF
>TRBV30|TRBD2|TRBJ2-1|14|NA
TGTGCCTGGAAGGGCGGGGGCTCCTACAATGAGCAGTTCTTC
CAWKGGGSYNEQFF
>TRBV28|TRBD1|TRBJ1-1|15|once
TGTGCCAGCAGTTCCCCGGGGACAGGGGGCACTGAAGCTTTCTTT
CASSSPGTGGTEAFF
>TRBV7-2|TRBD1|TRBJ1-2|15|NA
TGTGCCAGCAGCCTAGAGAACAGGGGTTGGTATGGCTACACCTTC
CASSLENRGWYGYTF
>TRBV30|TRBD1|TRBJ1-1|13|few
TGTGCCTGGGTGGGACAGCCGAACACTGAAGCTTTCTTT
CAWVGQPNTEAFF
>TRBV3-1/TRBV3-2|NA|TRBJ1-2|13|NA
TGTGCCAGCAGCCAAGTTAGACAGCGTGGCTACACCTTC
CASSQVRQRGYTF
>TRBV27|NA|TRBJ1-6|18|few
TGTGCCAGCAGTTTAGCGGGGCTGGTAGGAGGGGATAATTCACCCCTCCACTTT
CASSLAGLVGGDNSPLHF
>TRBV4-3|NA|TRBJ1-2|15|NA
TGCGCCAGCAGCCAAGAGGGGCCAGGTACCTATGGCTACACCTTC
CASSQEGPGTYGYTF
>TRBV19|NA|TRBJ1-5|15|NA
TGTGCCAGGCCGCTTGACACAGGGCATGATCAGCCCCAGCATTTT
CARPLDTGHDQPQHF
>TRBV11-2|TRBD1|TRBJ1-2|16|NA
TGTGCCAGCAGCTTTACGACAGGGGGCACCGAGACTGGCTACACCTTC
CASSFTTGGTETGYTF
>TRBV7-9|NA|TRBJ1-1|14|once
TGTGCCAGCAGACCCGACACCATGAACACTGAAGCTTTCTTT
CASRPDTMNTEAFF
>TRBV28|NA|TRBJ1-2|12|NA
TGTGCCAGCAGAACCCGCATACTTGGCTACACCTTC
CASRTRILGYTF
>TRBV27|NA|TRBJ2-5|12|NA
TGTGCCAGCGGTCCAGGGAGGGAGACCCAGTACTTC
CASGPGRETQYF
>TRBV30|NA|TRBJ1-2|13|NA
TGTGCCTGGACCCCTCAGGGCAGCTATGGCTACACCTTC
CAWTPQGSYGYTF
>TRBV7-2|TRBD1|TRBJ1-1|15|NA
TGTGCCAGCAGCCCAGGGGGGAGGAGGGACACTGAAGCTTTCTTT
CASSPGGRRDTEAFF
>TRBV30|NA|TRBJ2-3|14|once
TGTGCCTGGAGTGTCGGACTGAGCACAGATACGCAGTATTTT
CAWSVGLSTDTQYF
>TRBV19|NA|TRBJ1-1|15|NA
TGTGCCAGTGGAGATTCGGTGCGAGGAGGGGTAGAAGCTTTCTTT
CASGDSVRGGVEAFF
>TRBV5-4|TRBD2|TRBJ2-1|15|NA
TGTGCCAGCAGCACCCAAGCGGGGGGGCGTAATGAGCAGTTCTTC
CASSTQAGGRNEQFF
>TRBV6-4|NA|TRBJ1-1|13|NA
TGTGCCAGCAGTGACTATGAGGGCACTGAAGCTTTCTTT
CASSDYEGTEAFF
>TRBV7-8|NA|TRBJ2-3|17|NA
TGTGCCAGCAGCCTCAGGTTGGTAGCGGCTCCGATGGATACGCAGTATTTT
CASSLRLVAAPMDTQYF
>TRBV4-1|NA|TRBJ1-5|15|NA
TGCGCCAGCAGCCAAGATACAACAGGGCCGCAGCCCCAGCATTTT
CASSQDTTGPQPQHF
>TRBV6-4|NA|TRBJ1-2|11|many
TGTGCCAGCAGCAACAAGGGGGGCTACACCTTC
CASSNKGGYTF
>TRBV2|NA|TRBJ2-5|16|NA
TGTGCCAGCAGGGGTCGCTGGGGGCAGACAGGAGAGACCCAGTACTTC
CASRGRWGQTGETQYF
>TRBV28|NA|TRBJ2-5|11|NA
TGTGCCGTGCGGGGGCCTGTGGCCCAGTACTTC
CAVRGPVAQYF
>TRBV5-1|NA|TRBJ1-1|14|NA
TGCGCCAGCAGCTTGCCAGGGGCGGGCACTGAAGCTTTCTTT
CASSLPGAGTEAFF